The 2 T cell receptor beta chains presented below share a single source sample, sequenced in a study of T-cell reconstitution after alpha-beta-depleted transplantation in children. During its preparation, the TCRbeta library received unique molecular identifiers. TCRdb re-called the PCR reads through MiXCR, storing one row per CDR3 protein. The table has 600,000 or so distinct CDR3 sequences, about 23% seen once. Sequenced material: PBMCs, mostly from graft donor cells, taken 360 days after TCRalphabeta/CD19-depleted stem cell transplant. The receptors were sampled from a boy under two years old who had a stem cell transplant for acute myeloid leukemia, so the T cells may come from the graft donor.

The sample holds many counts of this clonotype. The chain couples TRBV12-3 or TRBV12-4 to TRBJ2-7, with 7 positions matching TRBD1. Germline trimming cut 8 bases from V and 6 bases from J; bases unmatched to any gene: 7. The CDR3 has 12 residues. Here the CDR3 reads CASGPSGGEQYV. As DNA, the CDR3 is TGTGCCAGCGGACCTTCAGGGGGCGAGCAGTACGTC.

This clonotype came up a few times. This chain joins TRBV9 and TRBJ1-2; D is unclear. With 3 bases removed from V and 5 bases from J, the gap between germline ends came to 8 bases. The germline CDR1 and CDR2 sequences are SGDLS and YYNGEE. CDR3 length: 12 amino acids. CDR3 region: CASSAELYGYTF. CDR3 coding DNA: TGTGCCAGCAGCGCCGAATTATATGGCTACACCTTC. The complete variable domain, with remaining parts taken from reference TRBV9 and TRBJ1-2, reads DSGVTQTPKHLITATGQRVTLRCSPRSGDLSVYWYQQSLDQGLQFLIQYYNGEERAKGNILERFSAQQFPDLHSELNLSSLELGDSALYFCASSAELYGYTFGSGTRLTVV.